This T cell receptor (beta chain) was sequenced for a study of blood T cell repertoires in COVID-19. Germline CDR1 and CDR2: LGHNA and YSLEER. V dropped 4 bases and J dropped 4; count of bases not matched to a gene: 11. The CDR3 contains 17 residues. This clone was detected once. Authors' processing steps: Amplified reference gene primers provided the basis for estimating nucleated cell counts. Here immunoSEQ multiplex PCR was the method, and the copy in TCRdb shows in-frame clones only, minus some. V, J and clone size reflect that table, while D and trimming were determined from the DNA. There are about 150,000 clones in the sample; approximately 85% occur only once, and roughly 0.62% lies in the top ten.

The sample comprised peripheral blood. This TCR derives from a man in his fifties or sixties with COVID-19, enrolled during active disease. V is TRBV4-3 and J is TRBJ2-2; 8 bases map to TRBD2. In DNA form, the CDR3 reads TGCGCCAGCAGCCGCGATCCGGGGGGGGGATTCACCGGGGAGCTGTTTTTT. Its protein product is CASSRDPGGGFTGELFF.